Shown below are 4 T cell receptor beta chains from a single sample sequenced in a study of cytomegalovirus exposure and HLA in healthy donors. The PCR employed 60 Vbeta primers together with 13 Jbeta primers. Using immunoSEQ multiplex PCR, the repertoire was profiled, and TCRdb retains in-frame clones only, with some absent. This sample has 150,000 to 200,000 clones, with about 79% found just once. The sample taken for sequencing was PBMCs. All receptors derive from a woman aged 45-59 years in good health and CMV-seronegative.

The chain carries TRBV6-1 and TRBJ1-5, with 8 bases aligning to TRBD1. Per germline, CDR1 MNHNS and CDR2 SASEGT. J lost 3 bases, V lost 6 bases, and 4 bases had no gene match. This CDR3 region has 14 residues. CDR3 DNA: TGTGCCAGCAGCGGACAGGGCCCCAATCAGCCCCAGCATTTT. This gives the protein CASSGQGPNQPQHF.

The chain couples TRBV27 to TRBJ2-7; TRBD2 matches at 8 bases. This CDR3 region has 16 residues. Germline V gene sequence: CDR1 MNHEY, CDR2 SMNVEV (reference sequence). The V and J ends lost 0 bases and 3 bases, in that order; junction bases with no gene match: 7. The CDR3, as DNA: TGTGCCAGCAGTTTATCATCGGGCGGGGGGAGCTACGAGCAGTACTTC. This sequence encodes CASSLSSGGGSYEQYF.

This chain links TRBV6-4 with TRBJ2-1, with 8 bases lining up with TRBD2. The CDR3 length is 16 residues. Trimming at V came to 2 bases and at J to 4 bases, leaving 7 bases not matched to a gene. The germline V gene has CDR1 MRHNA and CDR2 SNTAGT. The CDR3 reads CASSDQLAVPYNEQFF. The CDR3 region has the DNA TGTGCCAGCAGTGACCAACTAGCGGTACCTTACAATGAGCAGTTCTTC.

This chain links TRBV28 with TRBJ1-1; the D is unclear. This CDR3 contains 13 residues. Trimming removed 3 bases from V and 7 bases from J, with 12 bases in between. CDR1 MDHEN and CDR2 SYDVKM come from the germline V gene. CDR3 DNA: TGTGCCAGCAGTTTGAATCATGCCGGTGAAGCTTTCTTT. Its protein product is CASSLNHAGEAFF. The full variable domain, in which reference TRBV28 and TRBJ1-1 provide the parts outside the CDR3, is DVKVTQSSRYLVKRTGEKVFLECVQDMDHENMFWYRQDPGLGLRLIYFSYDVKMKEKGDIPEGYSVSREKKERFSLILESASTNQTSMYLCASSLNHAGEAFFGQGTRLTVV.